The rows below give T cell receptor beta chains drawn from one sample of a study of T-cell reconstitution after alpha-beta-depleted transplantation in children. From the PCR reads, TCRdb called clonotypes with MiXCR, one entry per CDR3 protein. The data show about 980,000 distinct CDR3 sequences, about 29% seen once. The source material was PBMCs, mostly from graft donor cells, sampled 360 days after TCRalphabeta/CD19-depleted stem cell transplant. The receptor set was obtained from a boy in the first two years of life who had a stem cell transplant for SCID, so the T cells may come from the graft donor. Both conserved end residues are part of each CDR3. A D gene is named only where the DNA matches it firmly. Where a row states a size, it is once, few, many or the class of an expanded clone; other rows omit it.

cdr3_length: 14
v_call: TRBV12-3/TRBV12-4
clone_size: -
d_call: -
j_call: TRBJ2-5
cdr3_nt: TGTGCCAGCAGCCGCGGGTGGTTTGGGGAGACCCAGTACTTC
cdr3_aa: CASSRGWFGETQYF

cdr3_length: 16
v_call: TRBV9
clone_size: -
d_call: -
j_call: TRBJ2-2
cdr3_nt: TGTGCCAGCAGCGCGAACAGGATTGCGAACACCGGGGAGCTGTTTTTT
cdr3_aa: CASSANRIANTGELFF

cdr3_length: 16
v_call: TRBV9
clone_size: -
d_call: TRBD1
j_call: TRBJ1-1
cdr3_nt: TGTGCCAGCAGCGCCACAGGGGGCTTTAGTAACGCTGAAACTTTCTTT
cdr3_aa: CASSATGGFSNAETFF

cdr3_length: 16
v_call: TRBV2
clone_size: -
d_call: -
j_call: TRBJ2-4
cdr3_nt: TGTGCCAGCAGCCCACAGGGAGGGGTGTTTGTCGCCATTCAGTACTTC
cdr3_aa: CASSPQGGVFVAIQYF

cdr3_length: 12
v_call: TRBV10-3
clone_size: few
d_call: -
j_call: TRBJ2-3
cdr3_nt: TGTGCCATCAGTGATCAGACAGATACGCAGTATTTT
cdr3_aa: CAISDQTDTQYF

cdr3_length: 12
v_call: TRBV4-1
clone_size: few
d_call: -
j_call: TRBJ2-1
cdr3_nt: TGCGCCAGCAGCCAATTGACGAATGAGCAGTTCTTC
cdr3_aa: CASSQLTNEQFF

cdr3_length: 14
v_call: TRBV12-3/TRBV12-4
clone_size: few
d_call: -
j_call: TRBJ1-1
cdr3_nt: TGTGCCAGCACCATGGGGGGCCTAAACACTGAAGCTTTCTTT
cdr3_aa: CASTMGGLNTEAFF

cdr3_length: 16
v_call: TRBV5-1
clone_size: few
d_call: -
j_call: TRBJ2-7
cdr3_nt: TGCGCCAGCAGCGATTGGAACAGGGACGGCACCTACGAGCAGTACTTC
cdr3_aa: CASSDWNRDGTYEQYF

cdr3_length: 15
v_call: TRBV5-1
clone_size: -
d_call: TRBD2
j_call: TRBJ2-3
cdr3_nt: TGCGCCAGCACCGCTGGGACTAGCGGGGGCGTTACGCAGTATTTT
cdr3_aa: CASTAGTSGGVTQYF

cdr3_length: 14
v_call: TRBV5-1
clone_size: few
d_call: -
j_call: TRBJ2-7
cdr3_nt: TGCGCCAGCAGCTTGACGGGGCGGTGGTACGAGCAGTACTTC
cdr3_aa: CASSLTGRWYEQYF

cdr3_length: 16
v_call: TRBV25-1
clone_size: few
d_call: -
j_call: TRBJ2-1
cdr3_nt: TGTGCCAGCAGTGATTCGCACCACGGGACGGGCAATGAGCAGTTCTTC
cdr3_aa: CASSDSHHGTGNEQFF

cdr3_length: 13
v_call: TRBV28
clone_size: -
d_call: -
j_call: TRBJ2-7
cdr3_nt: TGTGCCATCCCACAGACGGATTCCTACGAGCAGTACTTC
cdr3_aa: CAIPQTDSYEQYF